The clone carrying this T cell receptor beta chain was observed at least ten times. Antigen specificity is unknown. The data derive from a study of breast tumors, draining lymph nodes, adjacent tissues. Axillary draining lymph nodes of breast cancer patients supplied the node samples. TCRdb recomputed calls from the multiplex PCR reads with MiXCR, one row per CDR3 protein. The data hold around 250,000 distinct CDR3 sequences, with less than 45% observed a single time. Broader study findings: Luminal-like breast cancer showed significantly higher tumor–nontumor repertoire similarity than basal-like.

The clonotype comes from a female donor with breast cancer. Some clones in this sample may be carry-over from other donors' samples. What was sequenced was axillary lymph node tissue.

The CDR3 loop reads CAISERQGSGNTIYF. CDR3 coding DNA: TGTGCCATCAGTGAGAGGCAGGGCTCTGGAAACACCATATATTTT. The rearrangement uses TRBV10-3 and TRBJ1-3, with D perhaps TRBD1 (5 bases). The CDR3 consists of 15 residues. V lost 2 bases and J lost 0, with 8 bases in between. Looked up from germline, CDR1 is ENHRY and CDR2 is SYGVKD.